This T cell receptor beta chain was captured in a study of cytomegalovirus exposure and HLA in healthy donors. Primers for the PCR totalled 60 Vbeta and 13 Jbeta. Produced via immunoSEQ multiplex PCR; TCRdb's table is partial and in-frame only. The repertoire holds 150,000 to 200,000 clones, with approximately 86% as singletons. The CDR3 covers 13 residues. The V end was cut by 5 bases, the J end by 5 bases, with 13 bases between. Germline-derived CDR1 and CDR2 are SGHVS and FNYEAQ. The clonotype originates from a male donor in good health and CMV-seronegative. The rearrangement joins TRBV7-6 to TRBJ2-7, with unresolved D. Sequenced: PBMCs. The CDR3 protein is CASSRFVGNEQYF. The CDR3 DNA is TGTGCCAGCAGCCGGTTTGTGGGCAACGAGCAGTACTTC.